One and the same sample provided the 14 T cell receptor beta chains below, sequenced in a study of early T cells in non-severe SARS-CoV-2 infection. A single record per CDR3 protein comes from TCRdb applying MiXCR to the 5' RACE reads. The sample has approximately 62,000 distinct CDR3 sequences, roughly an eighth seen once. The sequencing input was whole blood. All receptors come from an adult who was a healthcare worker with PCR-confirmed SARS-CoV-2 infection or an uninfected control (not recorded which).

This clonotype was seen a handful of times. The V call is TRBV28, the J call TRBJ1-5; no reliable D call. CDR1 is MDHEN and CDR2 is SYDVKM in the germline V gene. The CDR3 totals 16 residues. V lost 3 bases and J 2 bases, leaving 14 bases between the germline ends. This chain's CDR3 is CASSLKGGVGNQPQHF. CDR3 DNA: TGTGCCAGCAGTTTGAAGGGCGGCGTGGGCAATCAGCCCCAGCATTTT.

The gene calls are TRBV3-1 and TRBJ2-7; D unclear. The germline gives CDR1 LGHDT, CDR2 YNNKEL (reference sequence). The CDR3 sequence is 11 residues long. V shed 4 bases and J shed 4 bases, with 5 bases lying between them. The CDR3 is CASSLNYEQYF. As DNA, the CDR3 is TGTGCCAGCAGCCTAAATTACGAGCAGTACTTC.

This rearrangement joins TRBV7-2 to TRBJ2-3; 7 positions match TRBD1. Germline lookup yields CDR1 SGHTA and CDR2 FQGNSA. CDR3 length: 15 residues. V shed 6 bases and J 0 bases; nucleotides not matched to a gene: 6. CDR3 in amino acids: CASRLPDRSTDTQYF. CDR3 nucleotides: TGTGCCAGCAGACTACCGGACAGGAGCACAGATACGCAGTATTTT.

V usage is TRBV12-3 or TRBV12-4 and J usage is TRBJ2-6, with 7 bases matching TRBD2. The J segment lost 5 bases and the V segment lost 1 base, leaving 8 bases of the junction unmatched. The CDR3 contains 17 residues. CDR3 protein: CASSLGQGGDWANVLTF. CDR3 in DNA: TGTGCCAGCAGTTTAGGGCAGGGAGGGGATTGGGCCAACGTCCTGACTTTC.

CDR3 coding DNA: TGCGCCAGCAGCCATGCCGCGGGGATAACCTCCTACGAGCAGTACTTC. Translated: CASSHAAGITSYEQYF. V usage is TRBV4-3 and J usage is TRBJ2-7, with a weak D call TRBD2 (6 bases). The CDR3 spans 16 residues. Trimming took off 3 bases at V and 0 bases at J, with 15 bases between the two ends. In germline, CDR1 is LGHNA, CDR2 YSLEER.

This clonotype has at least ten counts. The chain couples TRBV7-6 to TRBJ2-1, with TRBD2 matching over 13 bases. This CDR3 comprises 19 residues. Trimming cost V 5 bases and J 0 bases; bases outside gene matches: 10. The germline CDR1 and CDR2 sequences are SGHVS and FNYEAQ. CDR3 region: CASSHRLAGGSSSYNEQFF. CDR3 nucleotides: TGTGCCAGCAGCCATCGACTAGCGGGAGGTTCGAGCTCCTACAATGAGCAGTTCTTC.

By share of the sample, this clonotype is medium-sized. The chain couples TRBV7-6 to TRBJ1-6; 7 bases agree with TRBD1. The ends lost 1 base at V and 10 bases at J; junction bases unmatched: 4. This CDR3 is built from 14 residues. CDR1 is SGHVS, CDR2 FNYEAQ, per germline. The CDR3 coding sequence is TGTGCCAGCAGCTTAGGACAGGGAAGATCACCCCTCCACTTT. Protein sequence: CASSLGQGRSPLHF.

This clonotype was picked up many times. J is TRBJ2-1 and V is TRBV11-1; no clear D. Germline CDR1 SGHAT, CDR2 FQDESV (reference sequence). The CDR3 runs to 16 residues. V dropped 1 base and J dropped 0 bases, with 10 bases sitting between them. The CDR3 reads CASSLEDHPSYNEQFF. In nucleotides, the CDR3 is TGTGCCAGCAGCTTAGAGGACCACCCCTCCTACAATGAGCAGTTCTTC.

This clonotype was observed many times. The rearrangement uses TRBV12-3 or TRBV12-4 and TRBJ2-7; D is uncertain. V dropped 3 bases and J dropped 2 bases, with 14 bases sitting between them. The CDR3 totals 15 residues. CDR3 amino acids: CASSFSWDGAYEQYF. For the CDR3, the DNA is TGTGCCAGCAGTTTCTCTTGGGATGGGGCCTACGAGCAGTACTTC.

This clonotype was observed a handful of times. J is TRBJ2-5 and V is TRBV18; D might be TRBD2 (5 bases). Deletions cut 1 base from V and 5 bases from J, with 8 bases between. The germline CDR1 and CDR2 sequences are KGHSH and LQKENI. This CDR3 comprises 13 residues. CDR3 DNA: TGTGCCAGCTCACCACGGGGAGTTGAGACCCAGTACTTC. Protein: CASSPRGVETQYF.

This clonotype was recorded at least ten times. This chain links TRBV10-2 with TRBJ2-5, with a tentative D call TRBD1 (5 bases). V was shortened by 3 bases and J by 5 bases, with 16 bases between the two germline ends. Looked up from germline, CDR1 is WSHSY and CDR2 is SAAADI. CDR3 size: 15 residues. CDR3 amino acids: CASSDVDTYRETQYF. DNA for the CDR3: TGCGCCAGCAGTGACGTGGACACATACAGGGAGACCCAGTACTTC.

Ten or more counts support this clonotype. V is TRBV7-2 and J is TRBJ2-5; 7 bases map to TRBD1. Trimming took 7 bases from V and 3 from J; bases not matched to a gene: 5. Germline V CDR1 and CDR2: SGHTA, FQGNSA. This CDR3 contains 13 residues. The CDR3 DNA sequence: TGTGCCAGCACCCAGGGACAGAAAGAGACCCAGTACTTC. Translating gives CASTQGQKETQYF.

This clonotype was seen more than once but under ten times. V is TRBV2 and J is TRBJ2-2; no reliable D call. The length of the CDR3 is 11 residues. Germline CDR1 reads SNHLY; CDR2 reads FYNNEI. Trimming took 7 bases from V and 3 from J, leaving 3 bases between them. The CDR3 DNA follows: TGTGCCAGCATGGACACCGGGGAGCTGTTTTTT. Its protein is CASMDTGELFF.

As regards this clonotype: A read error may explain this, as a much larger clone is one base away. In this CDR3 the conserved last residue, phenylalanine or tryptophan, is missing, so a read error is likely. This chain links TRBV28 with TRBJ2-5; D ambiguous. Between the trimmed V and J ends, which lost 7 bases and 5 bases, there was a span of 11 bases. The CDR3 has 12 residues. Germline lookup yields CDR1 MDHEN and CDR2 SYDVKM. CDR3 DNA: TGTGCCAGCACTAATGAGGCGGAGACCCAGTACTTA. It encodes CASTNEAETQYL.